This T cell receptor (beta chain) comes out of a study of cytomegalovirus exposure and HLA in healthy donors. Unmatched junction bases numbered 3, after V lost 2 bases and J lost 3 bases. CDR1 SGHDN and CDR2 FVKESK come from the germline V gene. The CDR3 sequence is 14 residues long. The PCR employed 60 Vbeta primers together with 13 Jbeta primers. TCRdb keeps only in-frame clones here, not all; method: immunoSEQ multiplex PCR. The sample holds 210,000 or so clones; approximately 80% are singletons and the top ten take around 16%. The sequencing sample was made of PBMCs. The sequence came from a man in his forties or fifties in good health and CMV-seronegative. The chain is built from TRBV14 and TRBJ2-7; 8 bases map to TRBD1. The CDR3 here is CASSQWGTGYEQYF. Written as DNA, the CDR3 is TGTGCCAGCAGCCAATGGGGGACAGGCTACGAGCAGTACTTC.